The clone carrying this T cell receptor beta chain was counted a few times. V was shortened by 0 bases and J by 0 bases, with 8 bases between the two germline ends. CDR1 and CDR2 (germline): GTSNPN, SVGIG (reference sequence). This CDR3 spans 14 amino acids. Depth targeted 1 in 200,000 to 1 in 1 million T cells, averaging roughly 9.7x coverage per clonotype. Sequencing was performed with immunoSEQ multiplex PCR; in TCRdb, only in-frame clones are kept and a portion is missing. The sample shows some 200,000 clones, 79% of them seen only once. The sample is drawn from a study of cytotoxic CD8 clonotypes in ibrutinib-treated CLL. The wider study: Among patients, 24 responded partially and 2 completely; around 15 then stayed remitted and roughly 12 progressed after median approximately 70 months.

This material consisted of PBMCs, taken after 12 months of ibrutinib treatment. The chain has TRBV30 and TRBJ1-2; TRBD1 is a possible D gene (5 bases). This sequence originates from a human donor with chronic lymphocytic leukemia. The CDR3 loop is CAWSVTGANYGYTF. CDR3 sequence (DNA): TGTGCCTGGAGTGTAACAGGCGCTAACTATGGCTACACCTTC.